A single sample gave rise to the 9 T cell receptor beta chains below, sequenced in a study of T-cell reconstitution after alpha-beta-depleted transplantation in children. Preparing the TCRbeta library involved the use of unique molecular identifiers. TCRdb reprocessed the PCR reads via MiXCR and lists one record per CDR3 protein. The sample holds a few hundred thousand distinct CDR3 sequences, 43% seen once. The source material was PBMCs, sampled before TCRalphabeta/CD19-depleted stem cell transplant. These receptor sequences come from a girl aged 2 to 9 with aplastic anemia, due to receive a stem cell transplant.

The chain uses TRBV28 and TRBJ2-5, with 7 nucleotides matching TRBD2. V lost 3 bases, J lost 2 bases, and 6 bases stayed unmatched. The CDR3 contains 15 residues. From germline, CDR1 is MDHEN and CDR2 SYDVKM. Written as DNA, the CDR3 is TGTGCCAGCAGTTTTGGGTGGGGGGGACAAGAGACCCAGTACTTC. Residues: CASSFGWGGQETQYF.

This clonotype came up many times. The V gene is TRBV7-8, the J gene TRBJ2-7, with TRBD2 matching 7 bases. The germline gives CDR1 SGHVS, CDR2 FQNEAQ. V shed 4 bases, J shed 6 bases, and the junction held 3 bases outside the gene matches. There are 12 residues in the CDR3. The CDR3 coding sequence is TGTGCCAGCAGCTCCTGGGGGGGCGAGCAGTACTTC. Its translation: CASSSWGGEQYF.

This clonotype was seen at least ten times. This CDR3 is CSVDRTSGRGNEQFF. The CDR3 DNA follows: TGCAGCGTTGATAGGACTAGCGGGAGGGGTAATGAGCAGTTCTTC. The chain uses TRBV29-1 and TRBJ2-1; 15 positions agree with TRBD2. Per the germline V gene, CDR1 is SQVTM and CDR2 is ANQGSEA. The CDR3 is 15 amino acids. Trimming at V came to 3 bases and at J to 7 bases, leaving 4 bases not matched to a gene.

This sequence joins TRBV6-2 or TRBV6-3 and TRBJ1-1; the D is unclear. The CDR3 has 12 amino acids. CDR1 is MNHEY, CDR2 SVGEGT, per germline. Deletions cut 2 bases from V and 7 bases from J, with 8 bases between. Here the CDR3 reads CASSYPELEAFF. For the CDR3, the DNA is TGTGCCAGCAGTTACCCGGAGCTTGAAGCTTTCTTT.

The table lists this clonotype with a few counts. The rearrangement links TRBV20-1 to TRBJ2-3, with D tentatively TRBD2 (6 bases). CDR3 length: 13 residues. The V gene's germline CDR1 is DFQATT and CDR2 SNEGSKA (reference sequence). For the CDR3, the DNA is TGCACCGGGGTGCGGGATAGCACAGATACGCAGTATTTT. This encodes CTGVRDSTDTQYF.

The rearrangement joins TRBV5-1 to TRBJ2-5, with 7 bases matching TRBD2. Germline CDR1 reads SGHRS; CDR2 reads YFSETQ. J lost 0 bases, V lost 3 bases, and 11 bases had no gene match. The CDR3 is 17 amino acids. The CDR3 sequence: CASSSTVGGMYQETQYF. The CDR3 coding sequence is TGCGCCAGCAGCTCGACCGTGGGGGGGATGTACCAAGAGACCCAGTACTTC.

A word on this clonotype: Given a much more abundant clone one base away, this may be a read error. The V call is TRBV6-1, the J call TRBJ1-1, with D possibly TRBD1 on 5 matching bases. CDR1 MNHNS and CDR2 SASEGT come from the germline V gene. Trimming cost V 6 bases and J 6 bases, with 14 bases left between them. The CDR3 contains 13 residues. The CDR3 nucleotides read TGTGCCAGCAGAACAGGCGGAGGGTCTGAAGCTTTCTTT. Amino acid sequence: CASRTGGGSEAFF.

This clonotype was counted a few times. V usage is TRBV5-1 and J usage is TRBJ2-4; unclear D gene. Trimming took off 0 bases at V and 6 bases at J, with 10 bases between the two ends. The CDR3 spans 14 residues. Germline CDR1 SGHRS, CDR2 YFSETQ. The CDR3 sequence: CASSLGQDPNIQYF. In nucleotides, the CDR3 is TGCGCCAGCAGCTTGGGGCAGGACCCAAACATTCAGTACTTC.

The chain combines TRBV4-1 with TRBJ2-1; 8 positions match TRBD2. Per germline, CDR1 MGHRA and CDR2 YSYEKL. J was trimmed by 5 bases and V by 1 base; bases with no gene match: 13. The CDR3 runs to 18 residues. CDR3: CASSQVVGRSGSNNEQFF. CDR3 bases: TGCGCCAGCAGCCAAGTAGTCGGCAGGAGCGGGAGCAACAATGAGCAGTTCTTC.